A single sample gave rise to the 29 T cell receptor beta chains below, sequenced in a study of tissue T cells after allogeneic stem cell transplantation. Specified time point: mouse harvest day 7 after allogeneic transplant. Each mouse received 10^7 T-cell-depleted marrow cells plus 10^6 splenic CD5+ T cells by tail vein. TCRdb's copy holds only in-frame clones and misses some; the assay was immunoSEQ multiplex PCR. Here the sample spans just under 7,500 clones, around half being singletons. Specimen: gut tissue. These receptors originate from a female BALB/c mouse given C57BL/6 T cells with graft-versus-host disease after an allogeneic hematopoietic cell transplant.

Points on this clone: Mouse names are used for the genes. Read data end 1 residue before the CDR3 end; the end is taken from the germline J gene. This sequence joins TRBV31 and TRBJ1-3; D is unresolved. Germline V gene lookup returns CDR1 GKSSPN and CDR2 SITVG. The CDR3 has 13 residues. Trimming took off 4 bases at V and 0 bases at J, with 7 bases between the two ends. The CDR3 loop is CAWTGDSGNTLYF. CDR3 DNA, as far as it was read: TGTGCCTGGACCGGGGATTCTGGAAATACGCTCTAT.

About this clone itself: The gene symbols are mouse symbols. From the germline J gene comes the end of the CDR3, since the read stops 1 residue before it. J is TRBJ2-1 and V is TRBV29; 7 nucleotides match TRBD1. CDR1 is MSHET and CDR2 is SYDVDS in the germline V gene. The V gene end was trimmed by 5 bases and the J gene end by 4 bases; junction bases not matched to a gene: 8. This CDR3 region has 15 residues. The CDR3 DNA, read in part, is TGTGCTAGCAGTCTGGGACAGACTAGGTATGCTGAGCAGTTC. Its translation: CASSLGQTRYAEQF. The entire CDR3 is CASSLGQTRYAEQFF.

A few counts support this clone. Each gene name is a mouse one. The CDR3 is cut off 1 residue early in the read; its end comes from the germline J gene. The gene calls are TRBV3 and TRBJ1-4; TRBD1 matches 7 bases. The CDR3 has 15 amino acids. The germline V gene has CDR1 SNHLY and CDR2 FYNGKV (reference sequence). V trimming: 5 bases; J trimming: 2 bases; junction bases outside the gene matches: 5. Partial CDR3 DNA: TGTGCCAGCAGCCCTCGACAGGGCTCCAACGAAAGATTATTT. Translated, it gives CASSPRQGSNERLF. The full CDR3 is CASSPRQGSNERLFF.

Remarks on this clone: Genes and germline come from the mouse. The read ends 1 residue shy of where the CDR3 ends; the end is completed using the germline J gene. This chain joins TRBV19 and TRBJ1-4, with 9 bases matching TRBD1. Looked up from germline, CDR1 is FNHDT and CDR2 is SITEND (reference sequence). V gave up 1 base and J gave up 4 bases; unmatched junction bases: 2. The CDR3 covers 15 residues. CDR3 bases read: TGTGCCAGCAGTATATCGGGACAGGGCAACGAAAGATTATTT. It specifies CASSISGQGNERLF. The complete CDR3 sequence is CASSISGQGNERLFF.

A remark on this clone: Mouse gene names apply. The read is 1 residue too short to cover the CDR3 end, so that end is filled in from the germline J gene. J is TRBJ2-7 and V is TRBV26; possible D gene TRBD2, 7 bases. CDR3 length equals 12 residues. The V and J ends lost 2 bases and 7 bases respectively, with 9 bases between them. Per germline, CDR1 KGHPV and CDR2 FQNQEV (reference sequence). The covered CDR3 bases are TGTGCCAGCAGTCTGGGGGGGCAGGAACAGTAC. It encodes CASSLGGQEQY. The entire CDR3 is CASSLGGQEQYF.

Comments on this clone: Gene names follow the mouse nomenclature. The read ends 1 residue shy of where the CDR3 ends; the end is completed using the germline J gene. The chain links TRBV26 to TRBJ2-5; 9 positions agree with TRBD1. The germline V gene encodes CDR1 KGHPV and CDR2 FQNQEV (reference sequence). This CDR3 spans 14 amino acids. The V segment lost 4 bases and the J segment 7 bases; nucleotides outside the gene matches: 6. CDR3 DNA (partial): TGTGCCAGCAGTCACGGGACAGGGCAGAACACCCAGTAC. Encoded protein: CASSHGTGQNTQY. The whole CDR3 is CASSHGTGQNTQYF.

Comments on this clone: The genes are named according to mouse. The observed sequence ends 1 residue before the CDR3 terminus, with the missing tail filled in from the germline J gene. The chain links TRBV3 to TRBJ1-1; D remains ambiguous. This CDR3 comprises 14 residues. The germline CDR1 and CDR2 sequences are SNHLY and FYNGKV (reference sequence). V lost 2 bases, J lost 0 bases, and 7 bases lay in between. The CDR3 loop reads CASSLNNANTEVFF. The covered CDR3 bases are TGTGCCAGCAGCTTAAACAACGCAAACACAGAAGTCTTC.

Comments on this clone: The listed genes are named as in mouse. Read data end 1 residue before the CDR3 end; the end is taken from the germline J gene. V gene TRBV12-2 combines with J gene TRBJ1-4; D is possibly TRBD1 (6 bases). In germline, CDR1 is SGHLS, CDR2 HYDKME. The length of the CDR3 is 14 residues. Trimming stripped 4 bases from V and 4 bases from J, with 12 bases between. The sequenced CDR3 bases are TGTGCCAGCTCCCCCGGGACATACAACGAAAGATTATTT. Translated: CASSPGTYNERLF. The CDR3, in full, reads CASSPGTYNERLFF. The full variable domain, completed using reference TRBV12-2 and TRBJ1-4, is NSGVVQSPRYIIKGKGERSILKCIPISGHLSVAWYQQTQGQELKFFIQHYDKMERDKGNLPSRFSVQQFDDYHSEMNMSALELEDSAVYFCASSPGTYNERLFFGHGTKLSVL.

Notes on this clone: Gene names follow the mouse nomenclature. The CDR3 end is not reached by the read, which stops 1 residue before it; the germline J gene fills it in. V and J are TRBV26 and TRBJ2-4; D unclear. V gave up 3 bases and J gave up 0 bases, with 1 base separating them. The CDR3 runs 12 residues. Germline loops: CDR1 KGHPV, CDR2 FQNQEV (reference sequence). Partial CDR3 DNA: TGTGCCAGCAGTCTTAGTCAAAACACCTTGTAC. Translated: CASSLSQNTLY. The whole CDR3 sequence is CASSLSQNTLYF.

In regard to this clone: All gene names here are mouse names. The read comes to an end 1 residue before the CDR3 does, leaving the germline J gene to fill in the end. The rearrangement links TRBV23 to TRBJ2-3; the table names TRBD2, a call not compared with the DNA. CDR1 and CDR2 from the germline V gene are KGHTA and FQNQQP. CDR3 length: 15 residues. The sequenced part of the CDR3 DNA is TGCTCCAGCAGTCAACGGGACTGGGGTGCAGAAACGCTGTAT. Amino acids: CSSSQRDWGAETLY. The entire CDR3 protein is CSSSQRDWGAETLYF.

This clone was counted only a few times. Gene and germline names: mouse. The CDR3 end is not reached by the read, which stops 1 residue before it; the germline J gene fills it in. The chain links TRBV16 to TRBJ2-7, with 9 nucleotides matching TRBD2. Germline V gives CDR1 SGHSA, CDR2 FRNQAP. This CDR3 has 12 residues. The V segment lost 4 bases and the J segment 8 bases; nucleotides outside the gene matches: 3. Here the CDR3 reads CASSSTGGKQYF. The CDR3 DNA, read in part, is TGTGCAAGCAGCTCAACTGGGGGGAAACAGTAC.

Worth noting for this clone: Gene and germline names: mouse. Read data end 1 residue before the CDR3 end; the end is taken from the germline J gene. This rearrangement joins TRBV26 to TRBJ2-5; D not resolved. The CDR3 extends over 11 amino acids. V lost 2 bases to trimming and J lost 7 bases, with 4 bases between them. CDR1 is KGHPV and CDR2 is FQNQEV in the germline V gene (reference sequence). CDR3 DNA, as far as it was read: TGTGCCAGCAGTCTGGATAACACCCAGTAC. Its protein product is CASSLDNTQY. The complete CDR3 protein is CASSLDNTQYF.

Of note for this clone: Mouse names are used for the genes. The CDR3 end falls 1 residue outside the read, so it is completed with the germline J gene. The chain couples TRBV31 to TRBJ1-4, with D possibly TRBD1 on 6 matching bases. Germline CDR1 reads GKSSPN; CDR2 reads SITVG. V gave up 1 base and J gave up 1 base, with 7 bases separating them. There are 14 residues in the CDR3. The sequenced CDR3 bases are TGTGCCTGGAGTCCGGGACATTCCAACGAAAGATTATTT. It specifies CAWSPGHSNERLF. The full-length CDR3 reads as CAWSPGHSNERLFF.

This clone was counted between two and nine times. Genes here carry mouse names. The read is 1 residue too short to cover the CDR3 end, so that end is filled in from the germline J gene. The V call is TRBV3, the J call TRBJ1-3, with no clear D. The V and J ends lost 2 bases and 0 bases respectively, with 5 bases between them. Germline CDR1 SNHLY, CDR2 FYNGKV (reference sequence). The CDR3 totals 14 residues. CDR3 in amino acids: CASSLRNSGNTLYF. The sequenced part of the CDR3 DNA is TGTGCCAGCAGCTTACGCAATTCTGGAAATACGCTCTAT.

As to this clone: Mouse germline and gene names are used. The CDR3 extends 1 residue past the end of the read, so its final part is completed from the germline J gene. The chain employs TRBV26 and TRBJ2-3, with D tentatively TRBD1 or TRBD2 (6 bases each). The CDR3 sequence is 14 residues long. V lost 4 bases to trimming and J lost 3 bases, with 11 bases between them. Per the germline V gene, CDR1 is KGHPV and CDR2 is FQNQEV (reference sequence). CDR3 bases read: TGTGCCAGCAGTCGGGGGCGCGGGGCAGAAACGCTGTAT. Its translation is CASSRGRGAETLY. The full CDR3 protein is CASSRGRGAETLYF.

A note on this clone: Genes and germline are mouse. The DNA ends 1 residue before the CDR3 does, and the rest of the CDR3 is filled in from the germline J gene. The V gene is TRBV26, the J gene TRBJ1-5; D is undetermined. Germline V lookup: CDR1 KGHPV, CDR2 FQNQEV (reference sequence). This CDR3 has 13 residues. V was pared by 2 bases and J by 6 bases, with 8 bases between. The DNA read from the CDR3 is TGTGCCAGCAGTCTGGTGGGAAGCCAGGCTCCGCTT. Amino acid sequence: CASSLVGSQAPL. The entire CDR3 reads CASSLVGSQAPLF.

Of note for this clone: Gene names are mouse gene names. The CDR3 end is not reached by the read, which stops 1 residue before it; the germline J gene fills it in. The V and J genes are TRBV26 and TRBJ1-4, with D hard to call. Between the trimmed V and J ends, which lost 8 bases and 0 bases, there was a span of 10 bases. The germline gives CDR1 KGHPV, CDR2 FQNQEV (reference sequence). This CDR3 is built from 14 residues. The CDR3: CASSTNLSNERLFF. Incomplete CDR3 DNA: TGTGCCAGCTCGACAAACCTTTCCAACGAAAGATTATTT.

For this clone: The genes and germline here are from mouse. The observed sequence ends 1 residue before the CDR3 terminus, with the missing tail filled in from the germline J gene. The chain employs TRBV24 and TRBJ2-1; 7 bases fit TRBD1. Germline assignment: CDR1 KGHTA and CDR2 FRNEEI. The CDR3 is 12 residues long. The ends lost 6 bases at V and 4 bases at J; junction bases unmatched: 0. The part of the CDR3 DNA that was read is TGTGCCAGCAGGGGACAGTATGCTGAGCAGTTC. Translation: CASRGQYAEQF. The full CDR3 reads CASRGQYAEQFF.

This clone occurred a few times. These gene names are mouse names. The read comes to an end 1 residue before the CDR3 does, leaving the germline J gene to fill in the end. V and J are TRBV26 and TRBJ2-7; unclear D gene. Germline-derived CDR1 and CDR2 are KGHPV and FQNQEV (reference sequence). V was shortened by 3 bases and J by 0 bases, with 9 bases between the two germline ends. This CDR3 has 14 residues. CDR3 DNA, as far as it was read: TGTGCCAGCAGTCTCAGACAAAGCTCCTATGAACAGTAC. It specifies CASSLRQSSYEQY. The full CDR3 sequence reads CASSLRQSSYEQYF. Together with reference TRBV26 and TRBJ2-7, the CDR3 gives the full variable domain: NSKVIQTPRYLVKGQGQKAKMRCIPEKGHPVVFWYQQNKNNEFKFLINFQNQEVLQQIDMTEKRFSAECPSNSPCSLEIQSSEAGDSALYLCASSLRQSSYEQYFGPGTRLTVL.

Turning to this clone: Germline and genes: mouse. The read ends 1 residue before the CDR3 terminus; that terminus is restored from the germline J gene. The gene calls are TRBV26 and TRBJ2-4; 9 nucleotides match TRBD2. The V gene's germline CDR1 is KGHPV and CDR2 FQNQEV (reference sequence). The length of the CDR3 is 15 residues. V lost 0 bases and J lost 3; bases outside the gene matches: 1. CDR3: CASSLSGGAQNTLYF. The sequenced CDR3 bases are TGTGCCAGCAGTCTGTCTGGGGGGGCCCAAAACACCTTGTAC.

This clone was seen more than once but under ten times. Here the gene names and germline are mouse. From the germline J gene comes the end of the CDR3, since the read stops 1 residue before it. The genes are TRBV26 and TRBJ2-7, with 9 bases fitting TRBD1. CDR1 and CDR2 from the germline V gene are KGHPV and FQNQEV (reference sequence). The length of the CDR3 is 12 residues. V lost 2 bases, J lost 7 bases, and 0 bases stayed unmatched. The CDR3 loop reads CASSLTGGEQYF. CDR3 DNA (partial): TGTGCCAGCAGTCTGACAGGGGGCGAACAGTAC.

About this clone: The gene names given are mouse names. The sequenced fragment ends 1 residue before the CDR3 boundary, so the rest is inferred from the germline J gene. The V call is TRBV13-3, the J call TRBJ1-1, with no clear D. The V and J ends lost 2 bases and 2 bases respectively, with 4 bases between them. This CDR3 comprises 12 residues. Germline V gives CDR1 NNHDY, CDR2 SYVADS. CDR3 loop: CASSEHNTEVFF. The covered CDR3 bases are TGTGCCAGCAGTGAGCACAACACAGAAGTCTTC.

Regarding this clone: Gene names and germline refer to mouse. The CDR3 end is not reached by the read, which stops 1 residue before it; the germline J gene fills it in. This chain connects TRBV13-3 to TRBJ2-7; 9 bases are a match to TRBD2. CDR1 is NNHDY, CDR2 SYVADS, per germline. CDR3 size: 13 residues. The V gene end was trimmed by 2 bases and the J gene end by 4 bases; junction bases not matched to a gene: 1. Here the CDR3 reads CASSDWGGYEQYF. CDR3 DNA, as far as it was read: TGTGCCAGCAGTGACTGGGGGGGGTATGAACAGTAC.

This clone was recorded only once. Gene names are mouse gene names. The read ends 1 residue shy of where the CDR3 ends; the end is completed using the germline J gene. The rearrangement joins TRBV31 to TRBJ1-1, with no clear D. CDR1 is GKSSPN and CDR2 is SITVG in the germline V gene. Trimming shortened V by 0 bases and J by 0 bases, and 8 bases separated the two germline ends. CDR3 length: 14 amino acids. CDR3 amino acids: CAWSLVGANTEVFF. The CDR3 DNA, read in part, is TGTGCCTGGAGTCTAGTAGGAGCAAACACAGAAGTCTTC.

This clone was counted a few times. Germline and genes here are mouse. The sequence runs out 1 residue before the end of the CDR3; the remainder is reconstructed from the germline J gene. V usage is TRBV3 and J usage is TRBJ1-3, with D perhaps TRBD1 (6 bases). Germline V CDR1 and CDR2: SNHLY, FYNGKV (reference sequence). With 5 bases removed from V and 0 bases from J, the gap between germline ends came to 11 bases. The CDR3 spans 15 residues. The CDR3 bases that were read are TGTGCCAGCAGCGTGACAGGAGGTTCTGGAAATACGCTCTAT. Protein: CASSVTGGSGNTLY. From start to end, the CDR3 is CASSVTGGSGNTLYF.

This clone was detected a few times. Gene names are the mouse ones. The DNA ends 1 residue before the CDR3 does, and the rest of the CDR3 is filled in from the germline J gene. The chain carries TRBV3 and TRBJ1-4; 8 bases line up with TRBD1. Trimming removed 2 bases from V and 7 bases from J; junction bases left unmatched: 3. CDR1 is SNHLY, CDR2 FYNGKV, per germline (reference sequence). The CDR3 extends over 14 amino acids. The part of the CDR3 DNA that was read is TGTGCCAGCAGCTTACAGGGGGCGGGCGAAAGATTATTT. This codes for CASSLQGAGERLF. The CDR3 reads in full as CASSLQGAGERLFF.

A word on this clone: Gene and germline names: mouse. The sequenced fragment ends 1 residue before the CDR3 boundary, so the rest is inferred from the germline J gene. The chain recombines TRBV4 with TRBJ2-5; D remains unclear. Germline CDR1 is LGHDT and CDR2 is YNNKQL (reference sequence). This CDR3 contains 11 residues. V was shortened by 3 bases and J by 6 bases, with 4 bases between the two germline ends. CDR3 amino acids: CASSYRDTQYF. The sequenced CDR3 bases are TGTGCCAGCAGCTACAGGGACACCCAGTAC.

This clone was counted a few times. Any gene name here is a mouse gene name. The CDR3 goes on 1 residue after the read ends, and that part is filled in from the germline J gene. The chain has TRBV13-1 and TRBJ2-1, with unresolved D. The V gene's germline CDR1 is NSHNY and CDR2 SYGAGN. The CDR3 has 13 residues. With 9 bases removed from V and 1 base from J, the gap between germline ends came to 11 bases. CDR3 bases read: TGTGCCACAGGCGGGGTAAACTATGCTGAGCAGTTC. Its translation is CATGGVNYAEQF. The whole CDR3 protein is CATGGVNYAEQFF.

A remark on this clone: Gene names are mouse gene names. The read halts 1 residue ahead of the CDR3 end, with the missing end drawn from the germline J gene. The rearrangement uses TRBV2 and TRBJ2-1; 9 bases line up with TRBD2. There are 15 residues in the CDR3. After removal of 4 bases from V and 1 base from J, the junction contained 2 bases not matched to a gene. CDR1 is LGHNA and CDR2 is YSYQKL in the germline V gene. The DNA read from the CDR3 is TGTGCCAGCAGCCCCGACTGGGGGAACTATGCTGAGCAGTTC. Its translation: CASSPDWGNYAEQF. The entire CDR3 protein reads CASSPDWGNYAEQFF.